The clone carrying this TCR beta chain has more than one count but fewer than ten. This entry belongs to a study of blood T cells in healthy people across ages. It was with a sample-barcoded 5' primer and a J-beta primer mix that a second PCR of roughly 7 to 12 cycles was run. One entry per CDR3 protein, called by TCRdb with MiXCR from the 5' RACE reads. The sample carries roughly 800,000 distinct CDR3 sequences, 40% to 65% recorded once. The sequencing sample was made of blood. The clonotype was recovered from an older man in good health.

DNA for the CDR3: TGTGCCAGCAGCTCCCCTAGCGAGTCCTACAATGAGCAGTTCTTC. As protein: CASSSPSESYNEQFF. This rearrangement joins TRBV7-3 to TRBJ2-1; D might be TRBD2 (6 bases). V was shortened by 4 bases and J by 1 base, with 11 bases between the two germline ends. Germline V gene lookup returns CDR1 SGHTA and CDR2 FQGTGA. There are 15 residues in the CDR3.